This T cell receptor beta chain emerged from a study of identical twins. Study results and caveats: Twin-shared out-of-frame alpha sequences showed excess low generation probability. Fewer insertions characterized abundant cord blood beta clonotypes, whereas memory repertoires showed none. Models underestimated how often monozygotic twins shared out-of-frame TCR alpha.

One entry per CDR3 protein, called by TCRdb with MiXCR from the 5' RACE reads. Of about 570,000 distinct CDR3 sequences detected, more than 9% appear once; the ten largest clones hold 2.5% to 3.5%. The germline V gene encodes CDR1 SEHNR and CDR2 FQNEAQ (reference sequence). The J segment lost 2 bases and the V segment lost 3 bases, leaving 3 bases of the junction unmatched. CDR3 size: 15 residues. This clonotype showed up many times. Its specificity is unknown. The data also belong to a second study, concerning yellow fever vaccine responses in identical twins. In that study: Reportedly, twins' vaccine T cell responses looked partly convergent and partly personalized.

The receptor was isolated from a woman younger than 35 in good health. The specimen sequenced was PBMCs. This rearrangement joins TRBV7-9 to TRBJ2-1, with 8 positions matching TRBD2. CDR3 in DNA: TGTGCCAGCAGCTTGGGGACTAGGCCCTACAATGAGCAGTTCTTC. Translated: CASSLGTRPYNEQFF.